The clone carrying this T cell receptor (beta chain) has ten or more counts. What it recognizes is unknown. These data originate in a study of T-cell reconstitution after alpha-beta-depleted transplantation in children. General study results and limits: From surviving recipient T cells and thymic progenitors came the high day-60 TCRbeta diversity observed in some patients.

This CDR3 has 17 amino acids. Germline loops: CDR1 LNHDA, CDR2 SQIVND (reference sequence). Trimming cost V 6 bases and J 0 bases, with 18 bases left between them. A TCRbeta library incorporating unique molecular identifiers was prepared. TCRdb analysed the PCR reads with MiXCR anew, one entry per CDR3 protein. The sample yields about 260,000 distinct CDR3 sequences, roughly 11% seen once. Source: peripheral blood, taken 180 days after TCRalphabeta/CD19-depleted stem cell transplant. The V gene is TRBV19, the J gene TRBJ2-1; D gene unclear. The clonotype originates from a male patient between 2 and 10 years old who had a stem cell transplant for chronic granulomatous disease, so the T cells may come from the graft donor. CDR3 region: CASRSLGGPSSYNEQFF. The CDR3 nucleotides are TGTGCCAGTAGGTCTCTTGGCGGCCCAAGCTCCTACAATGAGCAGTTCTTC.